These T cell receptor beta chains were read from a single sample in a study of post-analysis software for immune sequencing data. TCRdb reprocessed the PCR reads with MiXCR, giving one entry per CDR3 protein. The sample lists hundreds of thousands of distinct CDR3 sequences; approximately 60% were seen once. Sequenced sample: blood. These receptors all come from a girl aged 2-10 years with multiple sclerosis. Each CDR3 is given with its conserved first and last residue. Fields, in order: CDR3 DNA, CDR3 protein, J gene, D gene, clone size, V gene. D genes are given only for firm matches. Clone size is given for some rows only: seen once, a few or many times, or a class if the clone is expanded.

TGCAGCGTTGGGGAGGGGTCGAACATTCAGTACTTC CSVGEGSNIQYF TRBJ2-4 TRBD2 few TRBV29-1
TGCGCCAGCAGCCTTAGGGGACAGGGGGCTTCTGGGGCCAACGTCCTGACTTTC CASSLRGQGASGANVLTF TRBJ2-6 TRBD1 few TRBV4-3
TGTGCCTGGAGTCCCAACTCGGCGGGGGCCAAAAACATTCAGTACTTC CAWSPNSAGAKNIQYF TRBJ2-4 . . TRBV30
TGTGCCAGCGGGCAGGGAGGTAGCTACACCTTC CASGQGGSYTF TRBJ1-2 . once TRBV25-1
TGCGCCAGCAGCCAAGACCCCAGGGCGAACACTGAAGCTTTCTTT CASSQDPRANTEAFF TRBJ1-1 . . TRBV4-1
TGCAGTGCTAGGAATCCGGGAGAGGTTTACGAGCAGTACTTC CSARNPGEVYEQYF TRBJ2-7 . few TRBV20-1
TGTGCCAGCAGTTACCCAAACCTTTCACAGGGCCGGAACACTGAAGCTTTCTTT CASSYPNLSQGRNTEAFF TRBJ1-1 . few TRBV6-2/TRBV6-3
TGCAGCGTCGTAGACCCGGGACAAATCTTCTACGAGCAGTACTTC CSVVDPGQIFYEQYF TRBJ2-7 . few TRBV29-1
TGTGCCAGCAGCCGGGACCTCCCTAGCTCCTACAATGAGCAGTTCTTC CASSRDLPSSYNEQFF TRBJ2-1 . . TRBV7-3
TGTGCCAGCAGCCAAGCGGCTTCCCCTCTGTCTAGCACAGATACGCAGTATTTT CASSQAASPLSSTDTQYF TRBJ2-3 . . TRBV3-1
TGCGCCAGCAGCTCACAGGGACCCCTAGACTATGGCTACACCTTC CASSSQGPLDYGYTF TRBJ1-2 . . TRBV5-1
TGTGCCACCAGTGACCCACAGGAGTACCAAGAGACCCAGTACTTC CATSDPQEYQETQYF TRBJ2-5 . . TRBV24-1
TGTGCCAGCAGGGCAAACAGGGGCGGCTACACCTTC CASRANRGGYTF TRBJ1-2 TRBD1 . TRBV6-1
TGCAGCGTGCCCCAGCGGGAGAGGGGCGGGGGGTACAATGAGCAGTTCTTC CSVPQRERGGGYNEQFF TRBJ2-1 TRBD2 . TRBV29-1
TGTGCCTGGAGTATAGGAACGAGGGGTGTTGAAGCTTTCTTT CAWSIGTRGVEAFF TRBJ1-1 . . TRBV30
TGTGCCTGGAGTGCGGGACTAGCGGTGAGCACAGATACGCAGTATTTT CAWSAGLAVSTDTQYF TRBJ2-3 TRBD2 . TRBV30
TGCAGTGCTACACTTCTCCCTATAATCCTTTCTAACTATGGCTACACCTTC CSATLLPIILSNYGYTF TRBJ1-2 . few TRBV20-1
TGTGCCAGCAGCGTAAGGTCTAGCGGGAGTGATGAGCAGTTCTTC CASSVRSSGSDEQFF TRBJ2-1 TRBD2 . TRBV9
TGTGCCAGCAGCTTAGTAGGACCTTATGAAAAACGGTTTTTT CASSLVGPYEKRFF TRBJ1-4 . once TRBV7-9
TGCAGCTTCACAGGGCTTGGCACAGATACGCAGTATTTT CSFTGLGTDTQYF TRBJ2-3 . . TRBV29-1
TGTGCCAGCAGCCTTGGACAGGAGGTTCCTTACAATGAGCAGTTCTTC CASSLGQEVPYNEQFF TRBJ2-1 TRBD1 . TRBV7-2
TGCGCCAGCAGTCGCGCGGGGATCGACTACGAGCAGTACTTC CASSRAGIDYEQYF TRBJ2-7 . once TRBV5-1
TGTGCCAGCTCACCGTTCGGGACAGCCAACAATGAGCAGTTCTTC CASSPFGTANNEQFF TRBJ2-1 TRBD1 few TRBV18
TGCAGTGCTAGTCGGGGAAGGGATGGCTACACCTTC CSASRGRDGYTF TRBJ1-2 . few TRBV20-1
TGTGCCAGCAGTTTATGTAAGCGGGGGAACACTGAAGCTTTCTTT CASSLCKRGNTEAFF TRBJ1-1 . . TRBV27
TGCAGCGTTCTTTATAGCGGGGGGCCCCAAGAGACCCAGTACTTC CSVLYSGGPQETQYF TRBJ2-5 TRBD2 . TRBV29-1
TGCAGCGTCTCCAAGGAGGGCGGTGAAAAACTGTTTTTT CSVSKEGGEKLFF TRBJ1-4 . . TRBV29-1
TGTGCCAGCAGCCCCCCGCGGGGGACGCCGTATGGCTACACCTTC CASSPPRGTPYGYTF TRBJ1-2 . . TRBV28
TGCGCCAGCAGCCCCGAAGGGGATCTTCACTATGGCTACACCTTC CASSPEGDLHYGYTF TRBJ1-2 . once TRBV5-1
TGTGCCAGCAGTTCGGGACAGAACACAGATGCGCAGTATTTT CASSSGQNTDAQYF TRBJ2-3 TRBD1 . TRBV12-3/TRBV12-4
TGCAGTGCTAGAGTCCGGGGAGGCAACTATGGCTACACCTTC CSARVRGGNYGYTF TRBJ1-2 . . TRBV20-1
TGTGCCAGCAAAGGCGGGGCCTTCGCTCGGGACGAGCAGTACTTC CASKGGAFARDEQYF TRBJ2-7 . . TRBV7-2
TGCGCCAGCAGCCCCCGCGCCGGGACAGAGCGCACTGAAGCTTTCTTT CASSPRAGTERTEAFF TRBJ1-1 TRBD1 . TRBV5-1
TGTGCCAGCAGCCAGGCAGGGACTACTAATGAGCAGTTCTTC CASSQAGTTNEQFF TRBJ2-1 TRBD2 . TRBV3-1
TGCGCCAGCAGCCAAGAAGGGGGAGGGCCCGGGAATGAGCAGTTCTTC CASSQEGGGPGNEQFF TRBJ2-1 . . TRBV4-1
TGCAGTGCCATGACTAGCGGGCCTTACAATGAGCAGTTCTTC CSAMTSGPYNEQFF TRBJ2-1 TRBD2 . TRBV20-1
TGTGCCAGCAGTGAAATGGGGGCGCCGTCTGGGGCCAACGTCCTGACTTTC CASSEMGAPSGANVLTF TRBJ2-6 . . TRBV2